Listed below are T cell receptor beta chains from one sample, sequenced in a study of Ad26.COV2.S vaccination and SARS-CoV-2 variants. Sequencing used immunoSEQ multiplex PCR; TCRdb keeps in-frame clones, though not all of them. The sample yields hundreds of thousands of clones, roughly 90% seen once. The sequences come from peripheral blood, collected in a trial of Ad26.COV2.S vaccine versus placebo. Receptors originate from a person between 18 and 60 years old who received the Ad26.COV2.S COVID-19 vaccine or a placebo. The CDR3 runs from the conserved cysteine through the conserved F or W.

V gene	J gene	CDR3 length	CDR3 protein
TRBV25-1	TRBJ2-1	14	CASTSTTGGNEQFF
TRBV7-9	TRBJ2-7	14	CASRAGEGSYEQYF
TRBV24-1	TRBJ2-3	14	CATSDPSGRSTQYF
TRBV7-2	TRBJ1-3	18	CASSLVGSQGSSGNTIYF
TRBV4-1	TRBJ1-5	16	CASSPRLGLGNQPQHF
TRBV6-5	TRBJ2-7	13	CASSYFTRGEQYF
TRBV7-2	TRBJ2-1	13	CASVRDRYNEQFF
TRBV19	TRBJ2-1	14	CASSIGGRWNEQFF
TRBV12-5	TRBJ2-2	15	CASGLAIPNTGELFF
TRBV19	TRBJ2-3	15	CASSLNREWADTQYF
TRBV7-9	TRBJ2-3	15	CASSSPAISTDTQYF
TRBV30	TRBJ2-5	11	CAWALPETQYF
TRBV27	TRBJ2-5	16	CASSHRASRGGETQYF
TRBV7-9	TRBJ2-1	15	CASSPRTGGGNEQFF
TRBV6-2/TRBV6-3	TRBJ2-7	15	CASSFGTLPGLEQYF
TRBV2	TRBJ1-1	11	CASSVGRGAFF
TRBV27	TRBJ2-5	16	CASRDLAGGTQETQYF
TRBV4-3	TRBJ1-6	16	CASSQEGSGANSPLHF
TRBV7-9	TRBJ1-1	13	CASSLYLSAEAFF
TRBV18	TRBJ2-1	11	CASSPSHEQFF
TRBV4-1	TRBJ2-2	15	CASSQIEVDTGELFF
TRBV7-9	TRBJ1-1	13	CASSFTVNTEAFF
TRBV29-1	TRBJ2-7	11	CSAEWATEQYF
TRBV5-1	TRBJ2-1	14	CASSTGTYYNEQFF
TRBV6-5	TRBJ2-7	15	CASSYGLAGRYEQYF
TRBV3-1/TRBV3-2	TRBJ1-4	14	CASSLGAGVEKLFF
TRBV29-1	TRBJ2-3	14	CSVRGGLSTDTQYF